The 29 T cell receptor beta chains presented below share a single source sample, sequenced in a study of tumor and adjacent non-tumor tissue in lung cancer. The library came from three nested PCR rounds adapted from ARM-PCR protocols. TCRdb reanalysed the multiplex PCR reads using MiXCR and keeps one entry per CDR3 protein. The data contain 110,000 or so distinct CDR3 sequences, about 63% of them singletons. The template was RNA from unsorted bulk tissue. The normal lung tissue was taken more than 3 cm from the tumor edge. Sequenced sample: distant non-tumor lung tissue. These receptor sequences come from a man aged 55 to 69 with non-small cell lung cancer.

This clonotype was seen once. This is likely a read error, given that the CDR3 carries no conserved phenylalanine or tryptophan at its end. The J gene is TRBJ2-4, the V gene TRBV5-4; 7 positions agree with TRBD1. J was trimmed by 1 base and V by 0 bases; bases with no gene match: 7. Germline CDR1 and CDR2: SGHNT and YYREEE (reference sequence). The CDR3 loop spans 17 amino acids. This chain's CDR3 is CASSLGTGSGAKNIQYL. The CDR3 DNA sequence: TGTGCCAGCAGCTTGGGGACAGGTTCGGGGGCCAAAAACATTCAGTACTTA.

A few counts support this clonotype. Being one base from a much bigger clone, this may be a read error. This chain uses TRBV6-5 with TRBJ2-3, with TRBD2 identical over 7 bases. CDR3 length: 16 residues. Germline V gene sequence: CDR1 MNHEY, CDR2 SVGAGI. The V gene end was trimmed by 5 bases and the J gene end by 10 bases; junction bases not matched to a gene: 18. In DNA form, the CDR3 reads TGTGCCAGCAGTCCCCCGGGAGCGGGACTGGCCGATGCGCAGTATTTT. As protein: CASSPPGAGLADAQYF.

With respect to this clonotype: The junction differs from germline at one of its ends, possibly a read error. The V call is TRBV7-9, the J call TRBJ2-1, with a tentative D call TRBD1 (5 bases). Germline V CDR1 and CDR2: SEHNR, FQNEAQ (reference sequence). This CDR3 region has 13 residues. The CDR3 reads CASMGHWVNDQFF. As DNA, the CDR3 is TGTGCCAGCATGGGGCACTGGGTCAATGATCAGTTCTTC. The variable domain in full, with the rest retrieved from reference TRBV7-9 and TRBJ2-1, is DTGVSQNPRHKITKRGQNVTFRCDPISEHNRLYWYRQTLGQGPEFLTYFQNEAQLEKSRLLSDRFSAERPKGSFSTLEIQRTEQGDSAMYLCASMGHWVNDQFFGPGTRLTVL.

Concerning this clonotype itself: It is likely a read error, because the conserved phenylalanine at the end of the CDR3 is missing. Because the CDR3's place on the DNA is in doubt, the DNA is left out and the CDR3 is given as listed by TCRdb. J is TRBJ2-1 and V is TRBV19. Counting both end residues, the CDR3 totals 15 amino acids. CDR1 and CDR2 from the germline V gene are LNHDA and SQIVND (reference sequence). This CDR3 is CASSIGSSTYNERFS.

As to this clonotype: Since a much larger clone is just one base distant, this may be a read error. V and J are TRBV6-2 or TRBV6-3 and TRBJ2-5, with D tentatively TRBD1 or TRBD2 (5 bases each). The CDR3 spans 13 residues. Germline CDR1 and CDR2: MNHEY and SVGEGT. The germline V and J ends were trimmed by 7 bases and 4 bases, with 13 bases remaining between them. CDR3 nucleotides: TGTGCCAGCAAGAAGCTGGGGACAGAGACCCAGTACTTC. Amino acid sequence: CASKKLGTETQYF.

This clonotype was found many times. The rearrangement links TRBV4-2 to TRBJ1-4, with D unresolved. Germline loops: CDR1 LGHNA, CDR2 YNFKEQ. This CDR3 comprises 13 residues. V lost 1 base to trimming and J lost 5 bases, with 5 bases between them. CDR3 sequence reads: CASSQGTNEKLFF. CDR3 nucleotides: TGTGCCAGCAGCCAAGGGACCAATGAAAAACTGTTTTTT.

Regarding this clonotype: A much larger clone lies a single base off, so this may be a read error. The chain employs TRBV5-4 and TRBJ2-3; TRBD1 matches at 9 bases. The CDR3 is made up of 18 amino acids. Germline V gives CDR1 SGHNT, CDR2 YYREEE (reference sequence). The CDR3 loop reads CTSSLIMGQGLGTDTQYF. DNA for the CDR3: TGTACCAGCAGCTTGATCATGGGACAGGGATTGGGCACAGATACGCAGTATTTT.

In regard to this clonotype: Lacking the conserved final phenylalanine or tryptophan, this CDR3 likely reflects a read error. The chain recombines TRBV12-3 or TRBV12-4 with TRBJ1-1; D unclear. V shed 10 bases and J shed 1 base, with 10 bases lying between them. The CDR3 consists of 12 residues. DNA for the CDR3: TGTGCCATCATTAGGAGGAACACTGAAGCTTTCATT. As protein: CAIIRRNTEAFI.

This clonotype was counted many times. This chain connects TRBV4-1 to TRBJ2-1, with TRBD2 matching 11 bases. Germline V gene sequence: CDR1 MGHRA, CDR2 YSYEKL. V trimming: 2 bases; J trimming: 10 bases; junction bases outside the gene matches: 10. The length of the CDR3 is 16 residues. Here the CDR3 reads CASSQLAGGSSREQFF. DNA for the CDR3: TGCGCCAGCAGCCAATTAGCGGGAGGGTCCTCTCGGGAGCAGTTCTTC.

This sequence joins TRBV11-1 and TRBJ2-1; 10 bases match TRBD2. CDR1 is SGHAT and CDR2 is FQDESV in the germline V gene (reference sequence). J gave up 1 base and V 2 bases, and 14 bases lay outside the gene matches. The CDR3 covers 20 residues. CDR3 loop: CASSLILSLAGEWSYNEQFF. The CDR3 DNA follows: TGTGCCAGCAGCTTAATCTTATCGCTAGCGGGAGAATGGTCCTACAATGAGCAGTTCTTC.

With respect to this clonotype: A much more abundant neighbour one base away suggests this may be a read error. The chain couples TRBV30 to TRBJ2-1, with 8 bases lining up with TRBD2. CDR1 GTSNPN and CDR2 SVGIG come from the germline V gene (reference sequence). CDR3 length: 13 amino acids. The CDR3 coding sequence is TGTGTCTGGAGTCGAGCGGGAGCTAATGAGCAGTTCTTC. Protein: CVWSRAGANEQFF.

This clonotype was seen repeatedly, ten times or more. V is TRBV7-9 and J is TRBJ2-1; the match to TRBD1 covers 9 bases. Germline loops: CDR1 SEHNR, CDR2 FQNEAQ (reference sequence). Trimming cost V 4 bases and J 9 bases; bases outside gene matches: 10. There are 15 residues in the CDR3. The CDR3 region is CASSSPGQGKFEQFF. CDR3 nucleotides: TGTGCCAGCAGCTCTCCGGGACAGGGTAAATTTGAGCAGTTCTTC.

This clonotype has only one observation. The junction and the germline gene differ at one end; a read error may be behind it. This rearrangement joins TRBV6-5 to TRBJ2-6; 10 bases are shared with TRBD1. The germline gives CDR1 MNHEY, CDR2 SVGAGI. CDR3 length equals 19 residues. CDR3 region: CASSYYDRGPTPGVNVLTF. In nucleotides, the CDR3 is TGTGCCAGCAGTTATTACGACAGGGGGCCGACCCCTGGGGTCAACGTCCTGACTTTC.

As for this clonotype: One junction end does not reproduce the germline sequence, and a read error may be involved. The V call is TRBV11-2, the J call TRBJ2-3; 8 bases agree with TRBD1. The CDR3 runs 14 residues. Looked up from germline, CDR1 is SGHAT and CDR2 is FQNNGV. The CDR3 DNA reads TGTGCCGGCAGCAAAGGACAGGGTTCAGATACGCAATACTTT. As protein: CAGSKGQGSDTQYF.

In regard to this clonotype: Because it lacks the conserved phenylalanine or tryptophan at the end, this CDR3 is likely a read error. This chain connects TRBV6-6 to TRBJ2-6; 7 bases agree with TRBD1. The CDR3 runs 17 residues. Germline-derived CDR1 and CDR2 are MNHNY and SVGAGI (reference sequence). The CDR3 here is CSSNINRDSSGANVLTL. CDR3 nucleotides: TGTTCCAGCAACATCAACAGGGACAGTTCTGGGGCCAACGTCCTGACTTTA.

With respect to this clonotype: Possible read error: a much larger clone is one base away. It is likely a read error, because the conserved phenylalanine at the end of the CDR3 is missing. The rearrangement uses TRBV5-5 and TRBJ1-2; D possibly corresponds to TRBD1 (6 bases). This CDR3 contains 16 residues. Trimming stripped 0 bases from V and 4 bases from J, with 16 bases between. Germline CDR1 and CDR2: SGHKS and YYEKEE (reference sequence). The CDR3 loop is CASSLVAGRGVYGYTL. The CDR3 DNA reads TGTGCCAGCAGCTTGGTGGCCGGCAGGGGTGTCTATGGCTACACCTTA.

Concerning this clonotype itself: Lacking the conserved final phenylalanine or tryptophan, this CDR3 likely reflects a read error. The V call is TRBV12-3 or TRBV12-4, the J call TRBJ1-2; tentatively, D is TRBD1 (6 bases). CDR3 length equals 14 residues. Between the trimmed V and J ends, which lost 7 bases and 7 bases, there was a span of 19 bases. In DNA, the CDR3 is TGTGCCAGCACCCCTGCCAGGGGAAAGGGTGGCTACACCTCC. Protein sequence: CASTPARGKGGYTS.

With regard to this clonotype: A read error may produce the germline difference seen at one junction end. The rearrangement uses TRBV6-1 and TRBJ1-1, with unresolved D. From germline, CDR1 is MNHNS and CDR2 SASEGT. This CDR3 spans 13 amino acids. The CDR3 protein is CASSERMYTEAFF. The CDR3 nucleotides read TGTGCCAGCAGTGAAAGGATGTACACTGAAGCTTTCTTC.

Notes on this clonotype: A much bigger clone sits one base away, suggesting this may be a read error. The J gene is TRBJ1-2, the V gene TRBV5-1, with D unresolved. CDR1 and CDR2 (germline): SGHRS, YFSETQ. The CDR3 spans 14 residues. Between the trimmed V and J ends, which lost 4 bases and 8 bases, there was a span of 18 bases. CDR3 sequence: CASSPLNTNGGYTF. In DNA form, the CDR3 reads TGCGCCAGCAGCCCATTAAACACAAACGGGGGCTACACCTTC.

The table lists this clonotype with a few counts. V gene TRBV19 combines with J gene TRBJ2-2, with D hard to call. With 3 bases removed from V and 3 bases from J, the gap between germline ends came to 5 bases. Germline V gene lookup returns CDR1 LNHDA and CDR2 SQIVND (reference sequence). The CDR3 covers 13 residues. CDR3 region: CASSIQHTGELFF. In DNA form, the CDR3 reads TGTGCCAGTAGTATCCAGCACACCGGGGAGCTGTTTTTT. Drawing the rest from reference TRBV19 and TRBJ2-2, the complete variable domain is DGGITQSPKYLFRKEGQNVTLSCEQNLNHDAMYWYRQDPGQGLRLIYYSQIVNDFQKGDIAEGYSVSREKKESFPLTVTSAQKNPTAFYLCASSIQHTGELFFGEGSRLTVL.

A note on this clonotype: Its ends do not fully match the called genes, so a read error is possible. This rearrangement joins TRBV4-3 to TRBJ1-5; D unclear. The germline V gene has CDR1 LGHNA and CDR2 YSLEER. The CDR3 is 17 residues long. CDR3 protein: CASSQDPPWDSNQPHHF. For the CDR3, the DNA is TGCGCCAGCAGCCAAGATCCCCCATGGGATAGCAATCAGCCCCATCATTTT.

This clonotype was found a few times. The chain links TRBV5-1 to TRBJ1-1; D is ambiguous. The CDR3 covers 14 residues. Per the germline V gene, CDR1 is SGHRS and CDR2 is YFSETQ. Trimming cost V 0 bases and J 1 base, with 7 bases left between them. The CDR3 is CASSLGSTNTEAFF. CDR3 nucleotide sequence: TGCGCCAGCAGCTTGGGTAGCACGAACACTGAAGCTTTCTTT.

On this clonotype itself: With a much larger clone just one base away, this may be a read error. The J gene is TRBJ2-3, the V gene TRBV28, with 7 bases lining up with TRBD2. The CDR3 is 13 amino acids. CDR1 is MDHEN, CDR2 SYDVKM, per germline. V shed 8 bases, J shed 4 bases, and the junction held 6 bases outside the gene matches. Here the CDR3 DNA reads TGTGCCAGCCACACGGGAGGCTCAGATACGCAGTATTTT. Residues: CASHTGGSDTQYF.

Turning to this clonotype: The junction does not match germline at one end; this may be a read error. V is TRBV11-1 and J is TRBJ2-7; D tentatively fits TRBD1 or TRBD2 (5 bases each). This CDR3 has 14 amino acids. Germline V gives CDR1 SGHAT, CDR2 FQDESV (reference sequence). The chain's CDR3 is CVSSLEGTFSEQYF. The CDR3 coding sequence is TGTGTCAGCAGCCTAGAGGGGACCTTCTCAGAGCAGTACTTC.

About this clonotype itself: The junction does not match germline at one end; this may be a read error. V gene TRBV6-1 combines with J gene TRBJ2-7; D is possibly TRBD2 (7 bases). The CDR3 is made up of 13 amino acids. Germline V lookup: CDR1 MNHNS, CDR2 SASEGT. The CDR3 coding sequence is TGTACCAGCAGAGTGGACAGCGGGGACGAGCAATACTTC. Amino acids: CTSRVDSGDEQYF.

This clonotype was found a few times. One junction end disagrees with the germline gene, perhaps due to a read error. The chain uses TRBV24-1 and TRBJ2-4; D possibly corresponds to TRBD2 (5 bases). From germline, CDR1 is KGHDR and CDR2 SFDVKD. The CDR3 totals 15 residues. The CDR3 loop is CVTSGSGTAKNIQYF. The CDR3 DNA follows: TGTGTCACCAGTGGCAGCGGAACGGCCAAAAACATTCAGTATTTC.

Comments on this clonotype: One end of the junction varies from germline; a read error may be responsible. The chain links TRBV6-5 to TRBJ1-6; D is undetermined. The germline gives CDR1 MNHEY, CDR2 SVGAGI. The CDR3 totals 13 residues. The CDR3 coding sequence is TGTGCCAGCAGGGGTCCCTATAATTCGCCCCTCCAATTT. Translating it yields CASRGPYNSPLQF.

The chain is built from TRBV6-2 or TRBV6-3 and TRBJ2-1, with D possibly called TRBD1 or TRBD2 (5 bases each). The CDR3 consists of 16 residues. Deletions cut 7 bases from V and 8 bases from J, with 24 bases between. The germline gives CDR1 MNHEY, CDR2 SVGEGT. CDR3 nucleotide sequence: TGTGCCAGCACCTGGGGGTCGGCCGCAAGGCAGGATGAGCAGTTCTTC. This encodes CASTWGSAARQDEQFF.

This clonotype was counted many times. The V gene is TRBV12-3 or TRBV12-4, the J gene TRBJ1-2; the match to TRBD1 covers 11 bases. The CDR3 length is 15 residues. The V segment lost 3 bases and the J segment 3 bases; nucleotides outside the gene matches: 3. CDR3 protein: CASSFGTGGDYGYTF. For the CDR3, the DNA is TGTGCCAGCAGTTTCGGGACAGGGGGGGACTATGGCTACACCTTC.